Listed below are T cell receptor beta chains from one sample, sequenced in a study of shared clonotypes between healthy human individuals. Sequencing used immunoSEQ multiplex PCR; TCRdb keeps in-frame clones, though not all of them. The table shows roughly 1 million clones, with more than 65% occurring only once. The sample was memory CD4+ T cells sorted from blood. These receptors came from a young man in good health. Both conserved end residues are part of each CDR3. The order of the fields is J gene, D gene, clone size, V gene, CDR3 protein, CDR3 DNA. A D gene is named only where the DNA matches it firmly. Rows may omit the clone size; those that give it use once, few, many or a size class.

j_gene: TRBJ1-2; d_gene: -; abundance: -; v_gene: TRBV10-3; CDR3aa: CAISDQDNYGYTF; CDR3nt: TGTGCCATCAGTGACCAAGACAACTATGGCTACACCTTC
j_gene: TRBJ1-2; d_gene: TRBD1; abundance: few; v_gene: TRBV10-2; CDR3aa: CASSGDRDSYTF; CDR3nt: TGCGCCAGCAGCGGGGACAGGGATAGCTACACCTTC
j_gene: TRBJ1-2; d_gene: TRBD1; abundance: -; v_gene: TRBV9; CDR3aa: CASSTRTGGLYGYTF; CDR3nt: TGTGCCAGCAGCACTAGGACAGGTGGACTTTATGGCTACACCTTC
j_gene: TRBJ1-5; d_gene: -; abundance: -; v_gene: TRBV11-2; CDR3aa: CASSLDQGTVSNQPQHF; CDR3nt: TGTGCCAGCAGCTTAGATCAAGGCACGGTTAGCAATCAGCCCCAGCATTTT
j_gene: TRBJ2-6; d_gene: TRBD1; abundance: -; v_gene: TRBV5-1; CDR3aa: CASSVGQGSSGANVLTF; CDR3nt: TGCGCCAGCAGCGTGGGACAGGGAAGCTCTGGGGCCAACGTCCTGACTTTC
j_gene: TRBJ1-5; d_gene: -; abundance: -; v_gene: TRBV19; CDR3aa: CASSSPDRPISNQPQHF; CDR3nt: TGTGCCAGTAGCAGCCCGGACAGACCTATTAGCAATCAGCCCCAGCATTTT
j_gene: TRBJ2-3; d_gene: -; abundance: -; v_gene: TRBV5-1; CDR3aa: CASSSISTDTQYF; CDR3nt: TGCGCCAGCAGCAGCATTAGCACAGATACGCAGTATTTT
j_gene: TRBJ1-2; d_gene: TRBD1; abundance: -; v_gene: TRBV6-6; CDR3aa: CASSQPRDSNYGYTF; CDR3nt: TGTGCCAGCAGTCAGCCCCGGGACAGTAACTATGGCTACACCTTC
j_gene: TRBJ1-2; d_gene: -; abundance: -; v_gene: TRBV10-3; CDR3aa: CAISESGTNGYTF; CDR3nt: TGTGCCATCAGTGAGTCGGGAACCAATGGCTACACCTTC
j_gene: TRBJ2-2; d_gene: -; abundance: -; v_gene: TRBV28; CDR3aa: CASSLSDYSNTGELFF; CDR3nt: TGTGCCAGCAGTTTATCGGACTATTCCAACACCGGGGAGCTGTTTTTT
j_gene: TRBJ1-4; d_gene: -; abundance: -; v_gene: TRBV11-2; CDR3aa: CASSLDGTTNEKLFF; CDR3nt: TGTGCCAGCAGCTTAGACGGAACAACTAATGAAAAACTGTTTTTT
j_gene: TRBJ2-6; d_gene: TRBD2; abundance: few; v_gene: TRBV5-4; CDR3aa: CASSFMLAGSGANVLTF; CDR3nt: TGTGCCAGCAGCTTCATGCTAGCGGGCTCTGGGGCCAACGTCCTGACTTTC
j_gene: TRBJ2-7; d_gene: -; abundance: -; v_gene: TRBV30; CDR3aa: CAQSSSYEQYF; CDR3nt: TGTGCACAATCGTCCTCCTACGAGCAGTACTTC
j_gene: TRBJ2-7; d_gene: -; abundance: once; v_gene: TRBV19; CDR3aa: CASRLTQGTYEQYF; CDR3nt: TGTGCCAGTCGATTAACACAGGGTACCTACGAGCAGTACTTC
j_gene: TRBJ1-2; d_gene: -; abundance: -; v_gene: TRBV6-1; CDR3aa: CASSDALGGNYGYTF; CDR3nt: TGTGCCAGCAGTGACGCCCTAGGGGGGAACTATGGCTACACCTTC
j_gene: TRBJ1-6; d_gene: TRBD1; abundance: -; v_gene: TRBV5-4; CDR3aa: CASSQDRGNSPLHF; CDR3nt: TGTGCCAGCAGCCAGGACAGGGGGAATTCACCCCTCCACTTT
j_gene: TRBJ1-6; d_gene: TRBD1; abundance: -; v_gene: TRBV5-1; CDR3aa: CASSLGDSAYNSPLHF; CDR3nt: TGCGCCAGCAGCTTGGGGGACAGCGCCTATAATTCACCCCTCCACTTT
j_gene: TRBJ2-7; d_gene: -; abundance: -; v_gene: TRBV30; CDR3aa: CAWSMARISYEQYF; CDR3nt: TGTGCCTGGAGTATGGCCAGGATTTCCTACGAGCAGTACTTC
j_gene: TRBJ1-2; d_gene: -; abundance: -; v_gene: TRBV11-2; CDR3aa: CASSAVGSMVYGYTF; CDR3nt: TGTGCCAGCAGCGCAGTCGGGAGTATGGTATATGGCTACACCTTC
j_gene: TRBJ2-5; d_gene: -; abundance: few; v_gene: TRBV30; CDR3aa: CAWSSTGRNWETQYF; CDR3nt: TGTGCCTGGAGTTCCACCGGCAGGAACTGGGAGACCCAGTACTTC
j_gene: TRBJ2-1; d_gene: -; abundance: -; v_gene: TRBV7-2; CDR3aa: CASSLEQSGSYNEQFF; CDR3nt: TGTGCCAGCAGCTTAGAACAAAGCGGATCCTACAATGAGCAGTTCTTC
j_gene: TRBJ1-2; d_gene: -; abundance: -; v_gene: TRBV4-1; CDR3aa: CASSQAGGQRNYGYTF; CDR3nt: TGCGCCAGCAGCCAAGCAGGTGGACAACGCAACTATGGCTACACCTTC
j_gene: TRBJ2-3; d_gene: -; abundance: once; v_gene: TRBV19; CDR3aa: CASSTSRSPSTDTQYF; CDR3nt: TGTGCCAGTAGTACTTCGAGGAGCCCCAGCACAGATACGCAGTATTTT
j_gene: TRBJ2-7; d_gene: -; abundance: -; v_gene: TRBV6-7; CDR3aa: CASSEHRETYEQYF; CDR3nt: TGTGCCAGCAGTGAACACAGGGAAACCTACGAGCAGTACTTC
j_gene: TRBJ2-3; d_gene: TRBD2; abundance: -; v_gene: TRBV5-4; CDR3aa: CASSRTSGRAGTDTQYF; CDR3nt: TGTGCCAGCAGCAGGACTAGCGGGAGGGCCGGAACAGATACGCAGTATTTT
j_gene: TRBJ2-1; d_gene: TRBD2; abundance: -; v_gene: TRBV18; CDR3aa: CASSPPGGLAGSSSNEQFF; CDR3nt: TGTGCCAGCTCACCACCCGGAGGACTAGCGGGTTCCTCTAGCAATGAGCAGTTCTTC
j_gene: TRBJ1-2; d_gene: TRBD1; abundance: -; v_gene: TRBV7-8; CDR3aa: CASSSGQGVYGYTF; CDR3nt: TGTGCCAGCAGCTCGGGACAGGGCGTCTATGGCTACACCTTC
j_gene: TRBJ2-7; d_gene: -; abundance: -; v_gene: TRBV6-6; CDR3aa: CASSYDSPYEQYF; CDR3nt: TGTGCCAGCAGTTACGACTCACCCTACGAGCAGTACTTC
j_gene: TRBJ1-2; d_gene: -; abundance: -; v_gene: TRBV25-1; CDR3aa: CASSESRFRYGYTF; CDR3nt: TGTGCCAGCAGTGAATCCAGGTTTCGGTATGGCTACACCTTC
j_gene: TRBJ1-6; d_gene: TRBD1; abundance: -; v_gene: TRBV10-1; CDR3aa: CASSDRETGHLGSPLHF; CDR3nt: TGCGCCAGCAGTGACCGAGAGACAGGGCACCTGGGTTCACCCCTCCACTTT
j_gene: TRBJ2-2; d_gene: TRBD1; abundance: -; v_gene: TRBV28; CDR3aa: CASSSLDRKTGELFF; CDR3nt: TGTGCCAGCAGTTCACTGGACAGGAAGACCGGGGAGCTGTTTTTT
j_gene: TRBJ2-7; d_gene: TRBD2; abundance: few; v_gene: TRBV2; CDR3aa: CASRAGTSSEQYF; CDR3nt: TGTGCCAGCAGGGCCGGGACTAGCAGCGAGCAGTACTTC
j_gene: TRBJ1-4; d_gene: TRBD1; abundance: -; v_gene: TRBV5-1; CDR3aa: CASSSPGQVNEKLFF; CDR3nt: TGCGCCAGCAGCAGTCCGGGACAGGTGAATGAAAAACTGTTTTTT
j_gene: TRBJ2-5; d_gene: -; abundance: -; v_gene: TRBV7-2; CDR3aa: CASSRGQLETQYF; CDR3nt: TGTGCCAGCAGCCGTGGTCAGTTAGAGACCCAGTACTTC
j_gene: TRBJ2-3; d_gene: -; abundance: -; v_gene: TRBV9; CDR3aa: CASSSSPDPDTQYF; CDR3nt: TGTGCCAGCAGCTCTAGCCCGGACCCAGATACGCAGTATTTT
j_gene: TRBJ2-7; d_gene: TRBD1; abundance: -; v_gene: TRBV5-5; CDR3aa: CASSQQGAGEQYF; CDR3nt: TGTGCCAGCAGCCAACAGGGGGCGGGCGAGCAGTACTTC
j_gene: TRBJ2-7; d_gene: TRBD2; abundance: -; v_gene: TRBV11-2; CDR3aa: CASSLGTSGNYEQYF; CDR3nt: TGTGCCAGCAGCCTCGGGACTAGCGGGAACTACGAGCAGTACTTC
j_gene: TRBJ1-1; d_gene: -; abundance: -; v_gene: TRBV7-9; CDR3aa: CASSSTVGNTEAFF; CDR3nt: TGTGCCAGCAGCTCGACGGTTGGGAACACTGAAGCTTTCTTT
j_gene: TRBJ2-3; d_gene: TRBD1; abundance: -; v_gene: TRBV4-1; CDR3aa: CASSQEQGAGDTQYF; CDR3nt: TGCGCCAGCAGCCAAGAACAGGGGGCTGGGGATACGCAGTATTTT
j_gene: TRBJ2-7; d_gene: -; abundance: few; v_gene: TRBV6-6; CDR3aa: CASSPLTYEQYF; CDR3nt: TGTGCCAGCAGTCCCTTGACCTACGAGCAGTACTTC
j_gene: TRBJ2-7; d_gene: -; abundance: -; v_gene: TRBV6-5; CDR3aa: CAAKGSSYEQYF; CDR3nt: TGTGCCGCCAAGGGGTCCTCCTACGAGCAGTACTTC